This T cell receptor beta chain derives from a study of T cells in Graves' hyperthyroidism and ophthalmopathy. CDR1 and CDR2 from the germline V gene are SGHTA and FQGNSA. The V gene lost 2 bases and the J gene lost 4 bases, with 12 bases spanning the gap. The CDR3 extends over 14 amino acids. Amplification targeted TCR beta CDR3 regions from RNA transcripts. HTBI primers were used for first-round RT-PCR of the TCR CDR3. TCRdb redid the calling of the multiplex PCR reads with MiXCR, one entry per CDR3 protein. The data hold 350,000 to 400,000 distinct CDR3 sequences, with 19% observed a single time. Study observations and caveats: A model using 13 V-J features told ophthalmopathy apart from stable hyperthyroidism.

This clonotype appeared many times. Its antigen is currently unknown. The TCR comes from a woman aged 18-29 years with Graves' hyperthyroidism. Sequencing input: blood. The rearrangement links TRBV7-2 to TRBJ2-7, with no clear D. The CDR3 is CASSLPHKSYEQYF. Written as DNA, the CDR3 is TGTGCCAGCAGCTTACCGCACAAATCGTACGAGCAGTACTTC.